This T cell receptor beta chain was found in a study of T cell repertoires in cytomegalovirus infection. To note about this clonotype: Its antigen is currently unknown.

Study-wide results and limits: CMV-specific TCR beta clonotypes restricted by HLA-C dominated the ex vivo response. Of the TCR beta families, the public ones yielded a cumulative frequency that identified carriers of CMV plus the relevant HLA.

The CDR3 runs 12 residues. Germline lookup yields CDR1 MNHEY and CDR2 SVGAGI. The V gene lost 10 bases and the J gene lost 6 bases, with 15 bases spanning the gap. TCRdb itself ran the reads through MiXCR, one entry per CDR3 protein. The profile shows 510,000 or so distinct CDR3 sequences, 26% of them singletons. The gene calls are TRBV6-5 and TRBJ1-2, with D unresolved. The receptor was derived from a human donor in good health (CMV status not recorded). Some clones in this sample may be carry-over from other donors' samples. Sample: PBMCs. CDR3 sequence: CATLTRTDGYTF. CDR3 in DNA: TGTGCCACCCTAACGCGTACAGATGGCTACACCTTC.